This T cell receptor beta chain was found in a study of tumor-infiltrating lymphocytes in primary liver carcinoma. Study-wide context: Sample yields, roughly 3.5 to 8 million productive TCRbeta reads, were similar across the tissue types.

With V trimmed by 3 bases and J by 4 bases, 8 bases remained unmatched. This CDR3 region has 15 residues. Germline V gene data show CDR1 as MGHRA and CDR2 as YSYEKL. The table lists this clonotype with many counts. Its matching antigen is unknown. Without any cell sorting, about 18-30 mg of bulk tissue yielded co-extracted RNA and DNA. Donors were untreated and chronically infected with HBV. Study observations and caveats: Tumors had a significantly higher top-250-clone fraction than blood (p = 0.039).

Making TCR beta cDNA involved around 510 ng total RNA and a constant-region primer. Three nested multiplex PCR rounds of slightly modified ARM-PCR generated TCR beta libraries. A C-beta reverse primer and TRBV1-TRBV30 forward primers served in each of the first two PCR rounds, at roughly 10 cycles apiece. One entry per CDR3 protein results from TCRdb running MiXCR on the multiplex PCR reads. The sample lists around 120,000 distinct CDR3 sequences; 65% to 75% were seen once. Source material: tumor-adjacent normal liver tissue. The chain has TRBV4-1 and TRBJ1-1; TRBD1 agrees at 7 bases. The clonotype was recovered from a woman aged 55-70 years with primary liver carcinoma and hepatitis B virus infection. CDR3 DNA sequence: TGCGCCAGCAGCCAGAAAACAGGGGTGGGCACTGAAGCTTTCTTT. This codes for CASSQKTGVGTEAFF.